The clone carrying this T cell receptor beta chain has at least ten counts. CDR3 size: 12 residues. V shed 6 bases and J 5 bases; nucleotides not matched to a gene: 4. From germline, CDR1 is MNHEY and CDR2 SVGEGT. The data derive from a study of CDR3 diversity in severe acne. TCRdb processed the PCR reads anew with MiXCR; each CDR3 protein has one entry. The profile shows about 84,000 distinct CDR3 sequences, over 40% of them singletons. This clonotype originated in a male donor in good health, without acne. V usage is TRBV6-2 or TRBV6-3 and J usage is TRBJ2-7; 7 bases fit TRBD2. Material: blood. CDR3 sequence (DNA): TGTGCCAGCAGCTATACTAGCGACGAGCAGTACTTC. This sequence encodes CASSYTSDEQYF.